This T cell receptor beta chain was profiled in a study of T cells in Graves' hyperthyroidism and ophthalmopathy. Many counts were recorded for this clonotype. The antigen is unknown. Study-level findings and limits: Ophthalmopathy was distinguished from stable hyperthyroidism by 13 V-J signatures.

Amplified TCR beta CDR3 regions came from RNA transcripts. RT-PCR in the first round (using the HTBI primer set) targeted the TCR CDR3. A single record per CDR3 protein comes from TCRdb applying MiXCR to the multiplex PCR reads. The repertoire has about 380,000 distinct CDR3 sequences, more than 14% of them found once; the top ten carry about 19%. This TCR was sampled from a woman aged 30 to 39 with Graves' ophthalmopathy. Sequencing was carried out using blood.

The CDR3 DNA is TGTGCCAGCGTCTGGGGGAGGGGGTTGGGCCACCCCGCCGGGGAGCTGTTTTTT. Translating it yields CASVWGRGLGHPAGELFF. V usage is TRBV6-1 and J usage is TRBJ2-2, with D possibly matching TRBD2 (7 bases). The CDR3 is 18 residues long. V dropped 8 bases and J dropped 6 bases, with 28 bases sitting between them. CDR1 is MNHNS and CDR2 is SASEGT in the germline V gene.